This T cell receptor beta chain was identified in a study of blood T cells in healthy people across ages. Combining a sample-barcoded 5' primer with a J-beta primer mix, a second PCR ran for about 7 to 11 cycles. Any given sample supplied a minimum of 2.5 million CDR3-containing paired-end reads. TCRdb called the 5' RACE reads again in MiXCR, with one record for every CDR3 protein. Altogether nearly 800,000 distinct CDR3 sequences are present, approximately 25% being singletons, with the ten largest covering 3% to 4%. The ends were cut back, 3 bases at V and 0 bases at J, with 8 bases in the middle. The germline V gene has CDR1 MNHEY and CDR2 SMNVEV (reference sequence). There are 14 residues in the CDR3. Another study also made use of these data, one on T cells of mothers and their children. That work states: Each child gave about 3 million TCR beta CDR3 reads (each mother, over 9 million).

Sequenced: blood. This receptor was obtained from a boy aged 5-17 years in good health. The rearrangement uses TRBV27 and TRBJ2-5; no reliable D call. Written as DNA, the CDR3 is TGTGCCAGCAGTTTTGTCGGACACCAAGAGACCCAGTACTTC. Translation gives CASSFVGHQETQYF.